This is a list of T cell receptor beta chains from one sample in a study of blood T cell repertoires in COVID-19. Produced via immunoSEQ multiplex PCR; TCRdb's table is partial and in-frame only. The sample lists roughly 120,000 clones; roughly 75% were seen once. Material: peripheral blood. The receptors shown here come from a human donor in a cohort sampled during active or convalescent COVID-19. Both conserved end residues are part of each CDR3. Fields, in order: J gene, clone size, V gene, D gene, CDR3 DNA, CDR3 protein. A D gene is named only where the DNA matches it firmly. Expanded clones are given a class, and other clones once, few, many or no size at all.

TRBJ2-7 once TRBV28 - TGTGCCAGCAGTTTATGGCGGGGGCCGGTAGTACACGAGCAGTACTTC CASSLWRGPVVHEQYF
TRBJ2-7 - TRBV7-2 TRBD1 TGTGCCAGCAGCTCCCGACAGGGGAGCTCCTACGAGCAGTACTTC CASSSRQGSSYEQYF
TRBJ2-5 - TRBV11-3 - TGTGCCAGCAGCTTTGGAGTTGGGGCCGCTCAACTGGAGACCCAGTACTTC CASSFGVGAAQLETQYF
TRBJ1-2 once TRBV29-1 TRBD1 TGCAGCGTTGCAGGGGGCGGCTACACCTTC CSVAGGGYTF
TRBJ1-6 - TRBV7-8 - TGTGCCAGCAGCTTAGTTCGCGTTGGACAGAGAAGGAGGAACTCACCCCTCCACTTT CASSLVRVGQRRRNSPLHF
TRBJ1-5 once TRBV7-2 - TGTGCCAGCAGCTTAGGGTCCCACAGCAGCAATCAGCCCCAGCATTTT CASSLGSHSSNQPQHF
TRBJ1-4 - TRBV3-1/TRBV3-2 TRBD1 TGTGCCAGCAGCCAAGGGGACAGGACCCATGAAAAACTGTTTTTT CASSQGDRTHEKLFF
TRBJ1-2 - TRBV27 - TGTGCCAGCAGTTTGACAGAAAACTATGGCTACACCTTC CASSLTENYGYTF
TRBJ2-7 - TRBV7-9 - TGTGCCAGCAGCGCCGGGACATCCTACGAGCAGTACTTC CASSAGTSYEQYF
TRBJ2-5 - TRBV5-1 TRBD2 TGCGCCAGCAGCTTGAACTTCCAGCGGGGGGGTATATCGGCCCAGTACTTC CASSLNFQRGGISAQYF
TRBJ2-6 - TRBV7-9 TRBD1 TGTGCCAGCAGCCCCAGGACAGGGGATCCTGGGGCCAACGTCCTGACTTTC CASSPRTGDPGANVLTF
TRBJ2-3 - TRBV5-6 TRBD2 TGTGCCAGCAGCTTTCAGGGAGCGGGAAGCACAGATACGCAGTATTTT CASSFQGAGSTDTQYF
TRBJ2-3 - TRBV19 TRBD2 TGTGCCAGTAGTATAGGCGCGGGGGTCACAGATACGCAGTATTTT CASSIGAGVTDTQYF
TRBJ2-7 - TRBV5-5 - TGTGCCAGCAGCCCTGGACACCCGAGCTCCTACGAGCAGTACTTC CASSPGHPSSYEQYF
TRBJ2-3 - TRBV5-4 - TGTGCCAGCAGCTCCCGGACTATTTTCACAGATACGCAGTATTTT CASSSRTIFTDTQYF
TRBJ1-2 - TRBV2 TRBD1 TGTGCCAGCAGGCGACAGGGGAACTATGGCTACACCTTC CASRRQGNYGYTF
TRBJ1-3 - TRBV7-2 - TGTGCCAGCAGGGTGGGGAACAGCGGGGGAAACACCATATATTTT CASRVGNSGGNTIYF
TRBJ1-1 few TRBV5-1 - TGCGCCAGCAGCTGGAGTACGGTGAACACTGAAGCTTTCTTT CASSWSTVNTEAFF
TRBJ2-1 - TRBV5-5 - TGTGCCAGCAGCCGTACAGCTTCACACTACAATGAGCAGTTCTTC CASSRTASHYNEQFF
TRBJ2-7 - TRBV7-2 TRBD2 TGTGCCAGCAGCTCCTTCAGCGGGGCCGAGCAGTACTTC CASSSFSGAEQYF
TRBJ1-6 - TRBV6-2/TRBV6-3 - TGTGCCAGCAGTTATGAGAGGAGGAATAATTCACCCCTCCACTTT CASSYERRNNSPLHF
TRBJ2-7 - TRBV5-1 TRBD1 TGCGCCCCTCAGGTCGTCGTTTTACGGGACAGAACCTACGAGCAGTACTTC CAPQVVVLRDRTYEQYF
TRBJ1-6 - TRBV11-2 TRBD1 TGTGCCAGCAGCTCCTTACCGGGACAGAATTCACCCCTCCACTTT CASSSLPGQNSPLHF
TRBJ2-7 - TRBV27 - TGTGCCAGCAGTTTCGGACCGCCCGGGGGGCGCGCCTACGAGCAGTACTTC CASSFGPPGGRAYEQYF
TRBJ1-3 - TRBV19 - TGTGCCAGTAGTATCGCTCACGGGGACTCTGGAAACACCATATATTTT CASSIAHGDSGNTIYF